These T cell receptor beta chains were read from a single sample in a study of early T cells in non-severe SARS-CoV-2 infection. TCRdb re-derived calls from the 5' RACE reads in MiXCR, one entry per CDR3 protein. The sample contains tens of thousands of distinct CDR3 sequences, 12% of which appear only once. The sample taken for sequencing was whole blood. The receptors originated from an adult who was a healthcare worker with PCR-confirmed SARS-CoV-2 infection or an uninfected control (not recorded which). Each CDR3 is given without its conserved first and last residue. Clone size is given for some rows only: seen once, a few or many times, or a class if the clone is expanded.

>TRBJ1-3|TRBV6-5|13|many
ASTRSQSSGNTIY
>TRBJ1-5|TRBV15|15|many
ATSTERAGASNQPQH
>TRBJ1-2|TRBV28|10|many
ASGQGAYGYT
>TRBJ2-7|TRBV18|16|many
ASSLAGQTGGAFYEQY
>TRBJ2-5|TRBV20-1|11|few
SFQGRGLETQY
>TRBJ2-1|TRBV6-5|9|.
ASSSLREQF
>TRBJ2-7|TRBV10-3|12|many
AISNGGPSYEQY
>TRBJ1-5|TRBV11-2|13|many
ASSPAQGGNQPQH
>TRBJ1-3|TRBV30|13|.
ACGPSGSTGNTIY
>TRBJ2-7|TRBV6-1|14|many
ASSLPRRMTAYEQY
>TRBJ1-2|TRBV5-6|11|few
ASSFMEGYGYT
>TRBJ1-5|TRBV21-1|12|.
ASSKSRGEQPQH
>TRBJ1-5|TRBV10-2|12|few
ASSGRRENQPQH
>TRBJ2-1|TRBV24-1|13|many
ARLRTTIGDVEQF
>TRBJ2-2|TRBV6-2/TRBV6-3|10|few
ASTDTVRELF
>TRBJ1-1|TRBV6-5|12|few
ASYRSIIDTEAF
>TRBJ1-1|TRBV6-6|9|many
ASSFPEEAF
>TRBJ2-7|TRBV2|10|few
ASSEGPYEQY
>TRBJ2-3|TRBV6-5|12|few
ASVAGTSTDTQY
>TRBJ2-7|TRBV6-2/TRBV6-3|12|many
ASSYSRGAHEQY
>TRBJ2-3|TRBV27|11|few
ASSLVRTDTQY
>TRBJ2-1|TRBV2|12|many
ASRPRDAFNEQF
>TRBJ2-7|TRBV6-6|12|.
ASSYGGVRDEQY
>TRBJ2-7|TRBV27|15|many
ASSLIPRTGGNDEQY
>TRBJ1-5|TRBV12-3/TRBV12-4|14|few
ASSSGTGRNNQPQH
>TRBJ2-3|TRBV7-9|14|many
ASSLVLAGGTDTQY
>TRBJ2-3|TRBV18|13|.
ASSPLVSERDTQY
>TRBJ2-7|TRBV5-1|12|.
ASSPQAISYEQY
>TRBJ1-2|TRBV2|10|many
ASKVGSYGYT
>TRBJ2-1|TRBV29-1|12|few
SVAPRGAYNEQF
>TRBJ2-2|TRBV12-3/TRBV12-4|13|.
ASRQTGGLTGELF
>TRBJ2-3|TRBV20-1|13|many
SAIPGLKITDTQY
>TRBJ1-1|TRBV7-6|11|.
ASSLVRGREAF
>TRBJ2-3|TRBV7-2|12|.
ASSRLASTDTQY
>TRBJ1-6|TRBV10-1|11|many
ASKSSENSPLH
>TRBJ1-2|TRBV12-3/TRBV12-4|11|.
ASSPRGNYGYT
>TRBJ1-1|TRBV6-5|13|.
ASSYSPGGNTEAF
>TRBJ2-5|TRBV6-2/TRBV6-3|12|many
ASRPRRPQETQY
>TRBJ1-4|TRBV12-3/TRBV12-4|12|.
ASQPAGSREKLF
>TRBJ1-2|TRBV12-3/TRBV12-4|14|.
ASKRGAGGGFYGYT
>TRBJ1-2|TRBV5-1|13|many
ASSLEGSMSHGYT
>TRBJ2-2|TRBV29-1|12|.
SANDRPNTGELF
>TRBJ2-1|TRBV12-3/TRBV12-4|13|.
ASSFLGGSTNEQF
>TRBJ1-2|TRBV29-1|9|.
SVEGGDGYT
>TRBJ2-5|TRBV5-4|14|few
ASSLPPLAGQETQY
>TRBJ1-2|TRBV6-2/TRBV6-3|13|.
ASSRKLGQIYGYT
>TRBJ1-6|TRBV27|15|.
ASTPGGAGGENSPLH
>TRBJ2-1|TRBV5-1|18|many
ASRYVAGLAGSYLHNEQF
>TRBJ2-7|TRBV2|19|.
ASSEALSLVVLGVEDYEQY
>TRBJ1-1|TRBV5-1|15|.
ASSVTGQGALNTEAF
>TRBJ2-1|TRBV5-6|15|once
ASSPAGAAIPGNEQF
>TRBJ2-3|TRBV6-4|12|many
ASSGTSGADTQY